This T cell receptor beta chain was documented in a study of T cells in Graves' hyperthyroidism and ophthalmopathy (dated by TCRdb to about 2019). About the study as a whole: A discovery cohort of fewer than 110 patients, about 43 with Graves' ophthalmopathy and 55 to 60 with stable Graves' hyperthyroidism, was used to find distinguishing TCR V-J signatures. The roughly 90 discovery patients were divided at random into training and test sets in a 7:3 ratio. The paper describes TCR Vbeta CDR3 sequencing of 135 peripheral blood samples, made up of fewer than 50 ophthalmopathy patients, 70 to 75 hyperthyroidism patients and 17 progressor patients. After sampling, hyperthyroidism patients received methimazole starting at 30 mg daily, and ophthalmopathy patients received high-dose intravenous methylprednisolone. Thyroid tissue and blood T-cell repertoires from more than 5 Graves' hyperthyroidism patients were also compared in the study. Prospective prediction of ophthalmopathy was tested in an independent validation cohort of approximately 18 hyperthyroidism patients and approximately 17 patients who later progressed to ophthalmopathy. The paper as a whole reports these results and caveats: Blood samples also contained most of the expanded thyroid clonotypes (frequency above 0.001), which suggests that blood repertoires may reflect thyroid immune responses. No statistical method was used to fix the sample size in advance, and group allocation was not hidden from the investigators. Ophthalmopathy was separated from stable hyperthyroidism by a 13 V-J signature model, with 85% to 90% sensitivity and about 81% specificity obtained in cross-validation and 80%/75% obtained in testing. During validation, the model predicted progression to ophthalmopathy a median of about 6.5 months ahead of onset, with roughly 65% sensitivity and more than 72% specificity.

CDR1 SNHLY and CDR2 FYNNEI are derived from the germline V gene. The cysteine opens and the phenylalanine closes a CDR3 of 13 amino acids. The CDR3 DNA has 39 bases and is translated from base 1. Cut back by 4 bases and 6 bases, the V and J ends lie 13 bases apart. Notes on this clonotype: Its specific antigen is unknown. The record has no base qualities; no much larger clone is one base away.

Exclusion was applied to patients with uncontrolled infections, other autoimmune diseases, pregnancy or lactation. Clinical symptoms, serum thyroxine and TRAb, thyroid ultrasound, and orbital computed tomography formed the basis for the diagnoses. Total RNA was extracted using Trizol reagent, and RNA quality was assessed on an Agilent 2100 Bioanalyzer. TCR beta CDR3 regions were amplified from RNA transcripts. The TCR CDR3 was subjected to a first round of RT-PCR using the HTBI primer set and the Qiagen OneStep RT-PCR kit. Libraries were constructed in a second round of multiplex PCR, after which size selection and purification were carried out. Paired-end sequencing of the libraries was performed with 100 bp reads on an Illumina HiSeq2000. The authors processed their data as follows. Raw data were processed with SOAPnuke, discarding reads with adapters, uncalled bases, mean Phred below 15, or no exact constant-primer or identifier match. COPE v1.2.5 was used to merge the high-quality paired reads, and each unique nucleotide sequence was defined as a clonotype. Clonotypes were aligned to IMGT TRBV, TRBD and TRBJ reference segments using MiTCR v1.1. Analysis was restricted to V-J combinations with a frequency above 0.0001, which covered approximately 99% of repertoires. The TCS score was defined as F50 (clonal expansion) divided by E x V (chaos), with BLOSUM62-based TCRdist calculated between CDR3 peptides within each V-J. Welch's t-statistics and random forest reduced fewer than 600 V-J features to under 15, which were used in a naive Bayes classifier (R e1071). The similarity between thyroid and blood repertoires was quantified using the Morisita-Horn index. TCRdb redid the processing of the public reads, applying fastp at Q25 and MiXCR, and retained in-frame beta chains. Rows are unified per CDR3 protein, each entry keeping the most common DNA and genes. These V and J calls are TCRdb output, not the study's own analysis. The table for this sample lists more than 500,000 distinct CDR3 sequences; 46% of them were counted only once. The ten largest clones add up to roughly 45% of the sample.

Sequenced material: peripheral blood or thyroid tissue (not recorded which). The TCR sequence derives from an adult woman with Graves' disease, either hyperthyroidism or ophthalmopathy (not recorded which). The chain was built from TRBV2 and TRBJ2-7; TRBD2 is possibly the D segment (5 matching bases). The nucleotides read TGTGCCAGCAGTGTGGCCCTCCGGGGCGAGCAGTACTTC. It codes for CASSVALRGEQYF.